This section outlines one T cell receptor (beta chain) sequence together with its context. Assay used: immunoSEQ multiplex PCR; TCRdb lists only in-frame clones, some missing. Here the sample spans around 140,000 clones, about 94% being singletons. This sample stems from a study of T cell responses to AZD1222 COVID-19 vaccine. Trimming pared 2 bases from V and 0 bases from J, leaving 13 bases between. Per the germline V gene, CDR1 is SGHVS and CDR2 is FNYEAQ. The CDR3 runs to 16 residues. The sample was peripheral blood, taken on day 0 of AZD1222 vaccination. V is TRBV7-6 and J is TRBJ1-1, with D possibly being TRBD1 (5 bases). The TCR sequence derives from an adult in good health. CDR3 in amino acids: CASSLWGSGLNTEAFF. CDR3 DNA sequence: TGTGCCAGCAGCTTATGGGGGAGCGGATTGAACACTGAAGCTTTCTTT.